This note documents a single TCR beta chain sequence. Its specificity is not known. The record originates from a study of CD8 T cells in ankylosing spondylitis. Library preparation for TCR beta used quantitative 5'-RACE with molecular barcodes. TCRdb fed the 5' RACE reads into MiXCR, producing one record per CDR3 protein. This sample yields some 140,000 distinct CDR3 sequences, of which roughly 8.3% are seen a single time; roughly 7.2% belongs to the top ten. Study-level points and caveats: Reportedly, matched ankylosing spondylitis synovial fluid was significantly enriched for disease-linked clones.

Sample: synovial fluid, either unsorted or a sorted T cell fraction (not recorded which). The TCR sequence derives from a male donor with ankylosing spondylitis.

The CDR3 DNA follows: TGCAGTGCTAGGAAACATGCAGATAATTCACCCCTCCACTTT. Translation gives CSARKHADNSPLHF. The chain carries TRBV20-1 and TRBJ1-6, with unresolved D. The CDR3 runs to 14 residues. Trimming took off 3 bases at V and 5 bases at J, with 11 bases between the two ends. CDR1 and CDR2 (germline): DFQATT, SNEGSKA (reference sequence).